The T cell receptor beta chain described here comes from a study of T cells in Graves' hyperthyroidism and ophthalmopathy. V trimming: 4 bases; J trimming: 4 bases; junction bases outside the gene matches: 5. The CDR3 has 15 amino acids. The germline gives CDR1 SGHAT, CDR2 FQDESV (reference sequence). The TCR beta CDR3 regions underwent amplification using RNA transcripts as the source. The HTBI set primed first-round TCR CDR3 RT-PCR. MiXCR, run by TCRdb on the multiplex PCR reads, gives a single entry per CDR3 protein. Counted here are 75,000 to 100,000 distinct CDR3 sequences, roughly half occurring once; the ten biggest clones make up around 30%. Comments on this clonotype: The antigen remains unidentified.

Study outcomes and limitations: The blood repertoire included most of the expanded thyroid clonotypes above 0.001.

The specimen was blood. This receptor was obtained from a woman in her forties with Graves' hyperthyroidism. V is TRBV11-1 and J is TRBJ1-1; 11 bases map to TRBD1. The CDR3 loop is CASSSGTGGSTEAFF. For the CDR3, the DNA is TGTGCCAGCAGCTCCGGGACAGGGGGGAGCACTGAAGCTTTCTTT.